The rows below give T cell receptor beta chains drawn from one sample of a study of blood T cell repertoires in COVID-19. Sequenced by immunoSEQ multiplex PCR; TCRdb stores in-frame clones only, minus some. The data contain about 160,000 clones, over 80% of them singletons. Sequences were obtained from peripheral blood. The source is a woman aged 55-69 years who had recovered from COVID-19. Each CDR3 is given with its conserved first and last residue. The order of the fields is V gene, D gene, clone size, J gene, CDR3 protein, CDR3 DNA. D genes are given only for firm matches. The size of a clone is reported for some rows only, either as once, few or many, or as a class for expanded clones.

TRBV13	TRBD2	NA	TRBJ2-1	CASSPRGLAGMGEQFF	TGTGCCAGCAGCCCCCGAGGGCTAGCGGGGATGGGTGAGCAGTTCTTC
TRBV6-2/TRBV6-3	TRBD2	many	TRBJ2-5	CASSHGTSGGLYF	TGTGCCAGCAGCCACGGGACTAGCGGGGGCTTGTACTTC
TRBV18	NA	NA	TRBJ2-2	CASSPAAGTNTGELFF	TGTGCCAGCTCACCAGCGGCAGGGACTAACACCGGGGAGCTGTTTTTT
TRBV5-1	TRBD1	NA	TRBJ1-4	CASSWSGQNEKLFF	TGCGCCAGCAGCTGGTCGGGACAGAATGAAAAACTGTTTTTT
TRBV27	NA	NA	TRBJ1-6	CASRPGGTSYNSPLHF	TGTGCCAGCAGACCCGGGGGGACTTCATATAATTCACCCCTCCACTTT
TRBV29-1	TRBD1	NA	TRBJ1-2	CSVGQGQDYGYTF	TGCAGCGTGGGACAGGGACAGGACTATGGCTACACCTTC
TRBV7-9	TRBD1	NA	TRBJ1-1	CASSKGTGMNTEAFF	TGTGCCAGCAGTAAGGGGACAGGGATGAACACTGAAGCTTTCTTT
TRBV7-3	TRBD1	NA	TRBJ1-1	CASSLQGDTEAFF	TGTGCCAGCAGCTTGCAGGGGGACACTGAAGCTTTCTTT
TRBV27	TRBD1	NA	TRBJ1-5	CASRAQGNNQPQHF	TGTGCCAGCAGAGCACAGGGGAACAATCAGCCCCAGCATTTT
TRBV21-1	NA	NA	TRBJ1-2	CASRVGGQGHGYTF	TGTGCCAGCAGGGTGGGGGGACAGGGCCATGGCTACACCTTC
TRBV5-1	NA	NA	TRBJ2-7	CASSLDPSSYEQYF	TGCGCCAGCAGCTTGGATCCTAGCAGTTACGAGCAGTACTTC
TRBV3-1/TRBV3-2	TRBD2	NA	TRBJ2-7	CASSQGTSPTYEQYF	TGTGCCAGCAGCCAAGGGACTAGCCCAACCTACGAGCAGTACTTC
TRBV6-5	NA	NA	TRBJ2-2	CASTGGNTGELFF	TGTGCCAGCACCGGGGGGAACACCGGGGAGCTGTTTTTT
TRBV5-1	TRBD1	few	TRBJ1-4	CASSVQGAGANEKLFF	TGCGCCAGCAGCGTACAGGGGGCCGGAGCTAATGAAAAACTGTTTTTT
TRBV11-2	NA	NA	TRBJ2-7	CASSPGAGAYEQYF	TGTGCCAGCAGCCCTGGGGCAGGGGCCTACGAGCAGTACTTC
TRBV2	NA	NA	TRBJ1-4	CASTPVSGVMGKKLFF	TGTGCCAGCACCCCCGTCAGCGGGGTAATGGGTAAAAAACTGTTTTTT
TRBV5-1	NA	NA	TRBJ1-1	CASSAVEVNTEAFF	TGCGCCAGCAGCGCGGTGGAGGTGAACACTGAAGCTTTCTTT
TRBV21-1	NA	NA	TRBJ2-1	CASSKLLAGNEQFF	TGTGCCAGCAGCAAATTACTAGCGGGCAATGAGCAGTTCTTC
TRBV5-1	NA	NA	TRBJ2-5	CASSLDGIETQYF	TGCGCCAGCAGCTTGGACGGGATAGAGACCCAGTACTTC